These T cell receptor beta chains were read from a single sample in a study of T-cell reconstitution after alpha-beta-depleted transplantation in children. TCRdb fed the PCR reads into MiXCR, producing one record per CDR3 protein. Of more than 550,000 distinct CDR3 sequences listed, over 9.5% are singletons. This specimen was PBMCs from the stem cell graft donor, taken from the stem cell graft. These receptors were collected from a human donor who donated a stem cell graft to a child with acute myeloid leukemia. Both conserved end residues are part of each CDR3. A D gene is named only where the DNA matches it firmly. Not all rows give a size; the values are once, few, many and, for expanded clones, a class.

J: TRBJ2-7; V: TRBV6-5; D: TRBD2; size: few; CDR3: CASSYGTSVPYEQYF; DNA: TGTGCCAGCAGTTACGGAACTAGCGTTCCCTACGAGCAGTACTTC
J: TRBJ2-1; V: TRBV5-1; D: TRBD2; size: few; CDR3: CASSLLAGGQNEQFF; DNA: TGCGCCAGCAGCTTGTTAGCGGGAGGGCAAAATGAGCAGTTCTTC
J: TRBJ2-5; V: TRBV13; D: TRBD2; size: few; CDR3: CASSFTSGSETQYF; DNA: TGTGCCAGCAGCTTTACTAGCGGGAGTGAGACCCAGTACTTC
J: TRBJ2-2; V: TRBV20-1; D: TRBD1; size: many; CDR3: CSARDRRTGAPDTGELFF; DNA: TGCAGTGCTAGAGATAGGCGGACAGGGGCGCCGGACACCGGGGAGCTGTTTTTT
J: TRBJ2-3; V: TRBV2; D: -; size: many; CDR3: CASRGGLGTDTQYF; DNA: TGTGCCAGCAGGGGGGGTCTGGGCACAGATACGCAGTATTTT
J: TRBJ2-4; V: TRBV5-1; D: -; size: few; CDR3: CASSLVPDKNIQYF; DNA: TGCGCCAGCAGCTTGGTACCTGACAAAAACATTCAGTACTTC
J: TRBJ2-1; V: TRBV4-3; D: TRBD1; size: few; CDR3: CASSQGLLGQVIDNEQFF; DNA: TGCGCCAGCAGCCAAGGGCTTCTGGGACAGGTTATAGACAATGAGCAGTTCTTC
J: TRBJ2-2; V: TRBV12-3/TRBV12-4; D: TRBD2; size: many; CDR3: CASTHSASGANTGELFF; DNA: TGTGCCAGCACCCATTCGGCTAGCGGAGCGAACACCGGGGAGCTGTTTTTT
J: TRBJ2-1; V: TRBV20-1; D: TRBD2; size: few; CDR3: CSAWLAGGADEQFF; DNA: TGCAGTGCGTGGCTTGCGGGAGGTGCGGATGAGCAGTTCTTC
J: TRBJ2-7; V: TRBV28; D: TRBD1; size: many; CDR3: CASRSGTGRFYEQYF; DNA: TGTGCCAGCAGGTCTGGGACAGGGCGTTTCTACGAGCAGTACTTC
J: TRBJ1-3; V: TRBV30; D: -; size: few; CDR3: CAWSVGVGNTIYF; DNA: TGTGCCTGGAGTGTAGGGGTCGGAAACACCATATATTTT
J: TRBJ2-1; V: TRBV28; D: -; size: -; CDR3: CASSLMSSSYNEQFF; DNA: TGTGCCAGCAGTTTGATGTCTTCCTCCTACAATGAGCAGTTCTTC
J: TRBJ1-1; V: TRBV20-1; D: -; size: -; CDR3: CSAREGEAFF; DNA: TGCAGTGCTAGAGAGGGCGAGGCTTTCTTT
J: TRBJ2-7; V: TRBV20-1; D: TRBD1; size: -; CDR3: CSATDRGQRYEQYF; DNA: TGCAGTGCAACGGACAGGGGCCAGAGGTACGAGCAGTACTTC
J: TRBJ2-3; V: TRBV6-2/TRBV6-3; D: -; size: -; CDR3: CATSDTKKKSKNTDTQYF; DNA: TGTGCCACCTCGGATACCAAGAAGAAATCAAAGAACACAGATACGCAGTATTTT
J: TRBJ1-1; V: TRBV7-9; D: -; size: many; CDR3: CASTQTEKAFF; DNA: TGTGCCAGCACCCAGACAGAAAAAGCTTTCTTT
J: TRBJ2-2; V: TRBV9; D: TRBD1; size: -; CDR3: CASSTTPDRARTGELFF; DNA: TGTGCCAGCAGCACCACCCCTGACAGGGCGCGCACCGGGGAGCTGTTTTTT
J: TRBJ2-3; V: TRBV29-1; D: TRBD2; size: -; CDR3: CSVATSGTETDTQYF; DNA: TGCAGCGTCGCGACTAGCGGGACGGAGACAGATACGCAGTATTTT
J: TRBJ1-3; V: TRBV6-5; D: -; size: many; CDR3: CASSYGAASGNTIYF; DNA: TGTGCCAGCAGTTACGGGGCGGCCTCTGGAAACACCATATATTTT
J: TRBJ2-5; V: TRBV29-1; D: TRBD1; size: once; CDR3: CSTPGQGGETQYF; DNA: TGCAGTACCCCCGGACAGGGAGGAGAGACCCAGTACTTC
J: TRBJ2-1; V: TRBV6-2/TRBV6-3; D: TRBD2; size: -; CDR3: CASTPVETSPNEQFF; DNA: TGTGCCAGCACCCCCGTCGAGACTAGCCCTAATGAGCAGTTCTTC
J: TRBJ2-7; V: TRBV7-2; D: -; size: few; CDR3: CASSPQGTSEQYF; DNA: TGTGCCAGCAGCCCCCAGGGGACGAGCGAGCAGTACTTC
J: TRBJ1-4; V: TRBV5-1; D: -; size: few; CDR3: CASSLAGTQNEKLFF; DNA: TGCGCCAGCAGCTTGGCCGGGACACAGAATGAAAAACTGTTTTTT
J: TRBJ2-3; V: TRBV7-2; D: -; size: -; CDR3: CASSIQRTITDTQYF; DNA: TGTGCCAGCAGCATCCAGCGGACTATCACAGATACGCAGTATTTT
J: TRBJ1-5; V: TRBV20-1; D: -; size: -; CDR3: CSAPANRPSNQPQHF; DNA: TGCAGTGCTCCGGCTAACAGACCCAGCAATCAGCCCCAGCATTTT
J: TRBJ2-1; V: TRBV16; D: TRBD2; size: many; CDR3: CASTRGGGGNEQFF; DNA: TGTGCCAGCACCCGGGGGGGAGGAGGCAATGAGCAGTTCTTC
J: TRBJ2-4; V: TRBV30; D: -; size: -; CDR3: CAWASGWAQNIQYF; DNA: TGTGCCTGGGCCTCGGGTTGGGCCCAAAACATTCAGTACTTC
J: TRBJ1-1; V: TRBV5-1; D: -; size: -; CDR3: CASSYLPTGNTEAFF; DNA: TGCGCCAGCAGCTACCTACCGACAGGGAACACTGAAGCTTTCTTT
J: TRBJ1-1; V: TRBV29-1; D: -; size: many; CDR3: CSAMGRLSASEAFF; DNA: TGCAGCGCCATGGGGAGGCTCTCGGCCTCTGAAGCTTTCTTT
J: TRBJ2-5; V: TRBV29-1; D: TRBD1; size: many; CDR3: CSVAGQGETQYF; DNA: TGCAGCGTGGCCGGACAGGGGGAGACCCAGTACTTC
J: TRBJ1-1; V: TRBV20-1; D: TRBD1; size: -; CDR3: CSAPGTAVTEAFF; DNA: TGCAGTGCCCCAGGGACAGCGGTCACTGAAGCTTTCTTT
J: TRBJ2-1; V: TRBV25-1; D: TRBD1; size: few; CDR3: CASTAGQGYNEQFF; DNA: TGTGCCAGCACTGCGGGACAGGGGTACAATGAGCAGTTCTTC
J: TRBJ2-1; V: TRBV6-2/TRBV6-3; D: -; size: few; CDR3: CASSYEVYREQFF; DNA: TGTGCCAGCAGTTACGAAGTTTATAGGGAGCAGTTCTTC
J: TRBJ2-7; V: TRBV27; D: -; size: few; CDR3: CASSPSSGETFYEQYF; DNA: TGTGCCAGCAGTCCGAGCTCTGGCGAAACTTTTTACGAGCAGTACTTC
J: TRBJ2-2; V: TRBV6-5; D: TRBD2; size: many; CDR3: CASSYRSFLAGAGELFF; DNA: TGTGCCAGCAGTTACAGGTCCTTCCTAGCGGGAGCCGGGGAGCTGTTTTTT
J: TRBJ1-5; V: TRBV12-3/TRBV12-4; D: -; size: many; CDR3: CASSGDTYQPQHF; DNA: TGTGCCAGCAGTGGAGACACTTATCAGCCCCAGCATTTT
J: TRBJ2-7; V: TRBV7-9; D: -; size: few; CDR3: CASSLKLGRQKYF; DNA: TGTGCCAGCAGCCTAAAACTCGGACGGCAAAAGTACTTC
J: TRBJ2-5; V: TRBV9; D: -; size: many; CDR3: CASSPLGMEQETQYF; DNA: TGTGCCAGCAGCCCCCTCGGGATGGAACAAGAGACCCAGTACTTC
J: TRBJ2-2; V: TRBV29-1; D: -; size: -; CDR3: CSVELPGELFF; DNA: TGCAGCGTTGAATTGCCCGGGGAGCTGTTTTTT
J: TRBJ2-1; V: TRBV7-8; D: TRBD2; size: many; CDR3: CASSLALAGNEQFF; DNA: TGTGCCAGCAGCTTAGCACTAGCGGGCAATGAGCAGTTCTTC
J: TRBJ2-7; V: TRBV7-2; D: -; size: -; CDR3: CASSQGGAWNSYEQYF; DNA: TGTGCCAGCAGCCAGGGGGGGGCCTGGAACTCCTACGAGCAGTACTTC
J: TRBJ2-7; V: TRBV4-3; D: TRBD2; size: many; CDR3: CASSQDTGEGNEQYF; DNA: TGCGCCAGCAGCCAAGATACGGGGGAGGGAAACGAGCAGTACTTC
J: TRBJ2-1; V: TRBV11-2; D: TRBD1; size: few; CDR3: CASRSLPGQGVFF; DNA: TGTGCCAGCAGATCCCTCCCGGGACAGGGGGTTTTCTTC
J: TRBJ2-1; V: TRBV28; D: TRBD2; size: many; CDR3: CASSLGLAGFDEQFF; DNA: TGTGCCAGCAGTCTGGGACTAGCGGGTTTCGATGAGCAGTTCTTC
J: TRBJ2-7; V: TRBV5-1; D: -; size: many; CDR3: CASSLYAGNSYEQYF; DNA: TGCGCCAGCAGCTTGTACGCAGGAAACTCCTACGAGCAGTACTTC
J: TRBJ2-1; V: TRBV5-1; D: TRBD2; size: many; CDR3: CASSYQGTSGYNEQFF; DNA: TGCGCCAGCAGCTATCAAGGGACTAGCGGGTACAATGAGCAGTTCTTC
J: TRBJ2-7; V: TRBV2; D: -; size: -; CDR3: CASYGPSYEQYF; DNA: TGTGCCAGCTATGGACCCAGCTACGAGCAGTACTTC
J: TRBJ2-1; V: TRBV20-1; D: -; size: few; CDR3: CSARRLVEGDEQFF; DNA: TGCAGTGCTAGGAGACTAGTAGAGGGGGATGAGCAGTTCTTC
J: TRBJ2-7; V: TRBV5-1; D: -; size: -; CDR3: CASSLRSGDEQYF; DNA: TGCGCCAGCAGCCTCCGGTCAGGCGACGAGCAGTACTTC